The 22 T cell receptor beta chains reported below all come from one sample, sequenced in a study of regulatory T cells in long-lasting Graves disease. Libraries of TCR beta came from iRepertoire HTBI primers plus Arm-PCR of CDR3 regions. TCRdb re-derived calls from the multiplex PCR reads in MiXCR, one entry per CDR3 protein. The sample includes around 250,000 distinct CDR3 sequences, around 20% seen only once; the top ten take more than 20%. Specified time point: newly diagnosed GD, antithyroid drugs for less than 3 months. With RNA extracted from PBMCs as input, the TCR library was made. Sequenced here: peripheral blood mononuclear cells (PBMCs), sampled at new diagnosis, from a patient treated with antithyroid drugs. The receptors here all came from a female donor with Graves disease.

In regard to this clonotype: A clone one base away is much larger, so this may be a read error. The CDR3 is CASSPGASGSYNEQFF. DNA for the CDR3: TGTGCCAGCAGCCCAGGCGCGTCCGGCTCCTACAATGAGCAGTTCTTC. This chain links TRBV5-5 with TRBJ2-1; D is unresolved. The ends were cut back, 4 bases at V and 0 bases at J, with 14 bases in the middle. The germline CDR1 and CDR2 sequences are SGHKS and YYEKEE (reference sequence). The CDR3 spans 16 residues.

About this clonotype: Just one base apart from a much larger clone, this may be a read error. The chain links TRBV5-1 to TRBJ2-6; D possibly corresponds to TRBD2 (6 bases). This CDR3 is built from 16 residues. Germline values: CDR1 SGHRS, CDR2 YFSETQ. Written as DNA, the CDR3 is TGCGCCAGCAGCTTGGCCGCGGGGTCTGGGGCCAGCGTCCTGACTTTC. Translated: CASSLAAGSGASVLTF. The full variable domain, its missing parts supplied by reference TRBV5-1 and TRBJ2-6, is KAGVTQTPRYLIKTRGQQVTLSCSPISGHRSVSWYQQTPGQGLQFLFEYFSETQRNKGNFPGRFSGRQFSNSRSEMNVSTLELGDSALYLCASSLAAGSGASVLTFGAGSRLTVL.

This clonotype was recorded at least ten times. The V gene is TRBV6-1, the J gene TRBJ1-5; D ambiguous. Germline V lookup: CDR1 MNHNS, CDR2 SASEGT. Trimming removed 6 bases from V and 9 bases from J, with 15 bases in between. CDR3 length: 13 amino acids. The CDR3 DNA is TGTGCCAGCAGAATAGATCTGCACCGGCCCCAGCATTTT. It translates to CASRIDLHRPQHF.

This clonotype was seen many times. The V call is TRBV6-1, the J call TRBJ1-1; weak D call: TRBD1 (5 bases). The germline V gene has CDR1 MNHNS and CDR2 SASEGT. V gave up 1 base and J gave up 9 bases, with 9 bases separating them. The CDR3 totals 12 residues. For the CDR3, the DNA is TGTGCCAGCAGTGAAGGGGGGGGAAAAGCTTTCTTT. Its protein product is CASSEGGGKAFF.

In its sample, this clonotype was seen many times. The chain combines TRBV3-1 with TRBJ2-3, with 7 positions matching TRBD1. Germline loops: CDR1 LGHDT, CDR2 YNNKEL (reference sequence). V lost 5 bases and J lost 5; bases outside the gene matches: 7. The CDR3 has 14 amino acids. CDR3 sequence: CASSSTGMKDTQYF. Written as DNA, the CDR3 is TGTGCCAGCAGCTCGACAGGGATGAAAGATACGCAGTATTTT.

The table lists this clonotype with many counts. V and J are TRBV30 and TRBJ2-5; D uncertain. The V gene lost 0 bases and the J gene lost 2 bases, with 13 bases spanning the gap. The germline V gene encodes CDR1 GTSNPN and CDR2 SVGIG (reference sequence). There are 15 residues in the CDR3. CDR3 DNA sequence: TGTGCCTGGAGTGTACCGTTTAGGGTTCAAGAGACCCAGTACTTC. Translating gives CAWSVPFRVQETQYF. Variable domain in full (rest from reference TRBV30 and TRBJ2-5): SQTIHQWPATLVQPVGSPLSLECTVEGTSNPNLYWYRQAAGRGLQLLFYSVGIGQISSEVPQNLSASRPQDRQFILSSKKLLLSDSGFYLCAWSVPFRVQETQYFGPGTRLLVL.

The chain joins TRBV28 to TRBJ1-4; TRBD1 agrees at 8 bases. CDR3 size: 14 residues. Unmatched junction bases numbered 4, after V lost 3 bases and J lost 7 bases. The germline gives CDR1 MDHEN, CDR2 SYDVKM. CDR3 sequence reads: CASSFTGGREKLFF. The CDR3 DNA reads TGTGCCAGCAGTTTTACAGGGGGACGTGAAAAACTGTTTTTT.

This clonotype was observed at least ten times. The chain has TRBV12-3 or TRBV12-4 and TRBJ2-5, with 12 bases lining up with TRBD1. Trimming removed 6 bases from V and 5 bases from J; junction bases left unmatched: 13. The length of the CDR3 is 17 residues. For the CDR3, the DNA is TGTGCCAGCAGGCTTACATTGGGGACAGGGGGCTGGGAGACCCAGTACTTC. Amino acid sequence: CASRLTLGTGGWETQYF.

This clonotype was seen repeatedly, ten times or more. This rearrangement joins TRBV12-3 or TRBV12-4 to TRBJ1-3; no firm D call. The CDR3 is 14 amino acids. V was cut by 8 bases and J by 0 bases, with 11 bases left in between. CDR3 protein: CASLEGPSGNTIYF. As DNA, the CDR3 is TGTGCCAGCTTGGAGGGTCCCTCTGGAAACACCATATATTTT.

This clonotype was counted many times. The chain links TRBV11-3 to TRBJ2-2; 11 bases match TRBD2. Germline CDR1 and CDR2: SGHNT and YENEEA. The CDR3 totals 17 residues. V lost 5 bases to trimming and J lost 6 bases; unmatched junction nucleotides: 11. CDR3 coding DNA: TGTGCCAGCAGCCCACCACTAGCGGGAGTTGGTTCCGGGGAGCTGTTTTTT. This gives the protein CASSPPLAGVGSGELFF.

Comments on this clonotype: Lacking the conserved final phenylalanine or tryptophan, this CDR3 likely reflects a read error. The chain carries TRBV19 and TRBJ1-5; TRBD1 agrees at 7 bases. CDR1 LNHDA and CDR2 SQIVND come from the germline V gene (reference sequence). The length of the CDR3 is 16 residues. Germline trimming cut 9 bases from V and 3 bases from J; bases unmatched to any gene: 14. CDR3 DNA sequence: TGTGCCAGCGGTGAGGGGGCCCGGGAGCACAATCAGCCCCAGCATTCT. Encoded protein: CASGEGAREHNQPQHS.

This clonotype was picked up many times. The chain combines TRBV18 with TRBJ1-3; D is unresolved. Per the germline V gene, CDR1 is KGHSH and CDR2 is LQKENI. CDR3 length: 17 amino acids. The ends were cut back, 3 bases at V and 7 bases at J, with 22 bases in the middle. The CDR3 is CASSPPGRGSLSNTIYF. CDR3 bases: TGTGCCAGCTCACCCCCCGGACGGGGTTCTTTGAGCAACACCATATATTTT.

This chain links TRBV7-9 with TRBJ2-1, with 14 bases lining up with TRBD2. The ends lost 3 bases at V and 1 base at J; junction bases unmatched: 11. This CDR3 comprises 20 residues. Germline V gives CDR1 SEHNR, CDR2 FQNEAQ (reference sequence). The CDR3 coding sequence is TGTGCCAGCAGCTTTACCGGGACTAGCGGGAGTGGTCCTTCCTACAATGAGCAGTTCTTC. Amino acid sequence: CASSFTGTSGSGPSYNEQFF.

The chain is built from TRBV11-2 and TRBJ2-3; 8 bases map to TRBD1. TRBJ2-7 explains the end of the DNA better; the J call may be wrong. Germline lookup yields CDR1 SGHAT and CDR2 FQNNGV. The CDR3 length is 14 residues. The CDR3 DNA is TGTGCCAGCAGCTTGGACAGGGTCGGCCACGAGCAGTACTTC. This sequence encodes CASSLDRVGHEQYF.

Many counts were recorded for this clonotype. The CDR3 is CASTLSPGTGRGAFF. The CDR3 DNA reads as TGTGCCAGTACCCTATCGCCCGGGACAGGTCGGGGGGCTTTCTTT. V is TRBV19 and J is TRBJ1-1; TRBD1 aligns across 8 bases. Germline CDR1 and CDR2: LNHDA and SQIVND (reference sequence). V lost 7 bases and J lost 11; bases outside the gene matches: 18. There are 15 residues in the CDR3.

This clonotype was observed at least ten times. The CDR3 sequence is CAISEESVTGSYEQYF. CDR3 nucleotide sequence: TGTGCCATCAGTGAGGAATCCGTGACAGGGTCCTACGAGCAGTACTTC. J is TRBJ2-7 and V is TRBV10-3; 7 bases match TRBD1. J was trimmed by 1 base and V by 2 bases; bases with no gene match: 8. The V gene's germline CDR1 is ENHRY and CDR2 SYGVKD. The CDR3 has 16 amino acids.

At least ten counts were recorded for this clonotype. V is TRBV2 and J is TRBJ1-5; D gene ambiguous. The CDR3 loop spans 14 amino acids. In germline, CDR1 is SNHLY, CDR2 FYNNEI. Deletions cut 3 bases from V and 7 bases from J, with 13 bases between. The CDR3, as DNA: TGTGCCAGCAGTGACCCCGAGGTAGCACAGCCCCAGCATTTT. Its translation is CASSDPEVAQPQHF.

This clonotype was counted many times. The chain employs TRBV10-3 and TRBJ1-1; possible D gene TRBD1, 6 bases. The CDR3 covers 12 residues. Trimming pared 8 bases from V and 5 bases from J, leaving 12 bases between. The germline V gene has CDR1 ENHRY and CDR2 SYGVKD. CDR3 in DNA: TGTGCCATCGGGGGCCGTGGTACTGAAGCTTTCTTT. Protein product: CAIGGRGTEAFF.

This clonotype appeared many times. The V call is TRBV6-1, the J call TRBJ2-1, with D possibly TRBD1 on 7 matching bases. V lost 11 bases to trimming and J lost 8 bases, with 22 bases between them. The CDR3 totals 14 residues. Germline lookup yields CDR1 MNHNS and CDR2 SASEGT. The chain's CDR3 is CAPQGGRAGDEQFF. CDR3 bases: TGTGCCCCCCAGGGGGGCCGCGCCGGAGATGAGCAGTTCTTC.

The table lists this clonotype with many counts. In nucleotides, the CDR3 is TGTGCCAGTAGTGAGGGACAGTTCTACGAGCAGTACTTC. It is translated as CASSEGQFYEQYF. The chain joins TRBV19 to TRBJ2-7; TRBD1 matches 7 bases. The CDR3 has 13 amino acids. Unmatched junction bases numbered 4, after V lost 5 bases and J lost 3 bases. Germline CDR1 reads LNHDA; CDR2 reads SQIVND (reference sequence).

The chain employs TRBV4-1 and TRBJ2-7; 7 bases agree with TRBD1. Unmatched junction bases numbered 11, after V lost 4 bases and J lost 2 bases. Germline V gene sequence: CDR1 MGHRA, CDR2 YSYEKL. The CDR3 spans 16 residues. The CDR3 protein is CASSRDPTGKAYEQYF. CDR3 in DNA: TGCGCCAGCAGCCGCGATCCGACAGGGAAAGCCTACGAGCAGTACTTC.

V is TRBV6-5 and J is TRBJ1-2; weak D call: TRBD1 (5 bases). Trimming stripped 2 bases from V and 6 bases from J, with 19 bases between. In germline, CDR1 is MNHEY, CDR2 SVGAGI. The CDR3 has 16 residues. The CDR3 DNA is TGTGCCAGCAGTTACGGTTGGGTCAGGGAGAGTGATGGCTACACCTTC. Translated: CASSYGWVRESDGYTF.